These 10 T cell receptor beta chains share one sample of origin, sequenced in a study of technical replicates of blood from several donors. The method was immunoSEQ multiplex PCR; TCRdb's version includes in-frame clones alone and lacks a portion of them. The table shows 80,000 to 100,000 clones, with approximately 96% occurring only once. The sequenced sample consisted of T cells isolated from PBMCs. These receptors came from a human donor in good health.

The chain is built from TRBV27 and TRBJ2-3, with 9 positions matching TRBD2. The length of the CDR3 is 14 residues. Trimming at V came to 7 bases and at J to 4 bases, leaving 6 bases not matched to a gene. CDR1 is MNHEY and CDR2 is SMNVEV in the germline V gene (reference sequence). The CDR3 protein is CASKKREVADTQYF. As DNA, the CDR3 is TGTGCCAGCAAGAAGCGGGAGGTAGCAGATACGCAGTATTTT.

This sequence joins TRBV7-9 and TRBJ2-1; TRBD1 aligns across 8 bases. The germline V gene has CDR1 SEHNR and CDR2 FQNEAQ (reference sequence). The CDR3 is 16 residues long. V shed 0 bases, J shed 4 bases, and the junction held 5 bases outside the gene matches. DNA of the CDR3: TGTGCCAGCAGCTTAGCAGGGCAGGGGGCGTACAATGAGCAGTTCTTC. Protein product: CASSLAGQGAYNEQFF. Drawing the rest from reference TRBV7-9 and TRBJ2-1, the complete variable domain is DTGVSQNPRHKITKRGQNVTFRCDPISEHNRLYWYRQTLGQGPEFLTYFQNEAQLEKSRLLSDRFSAERPKGSFSTLEIQRTEQGDSAMYLCASSLAGQGAYNEQFFGPGTRLTVL.

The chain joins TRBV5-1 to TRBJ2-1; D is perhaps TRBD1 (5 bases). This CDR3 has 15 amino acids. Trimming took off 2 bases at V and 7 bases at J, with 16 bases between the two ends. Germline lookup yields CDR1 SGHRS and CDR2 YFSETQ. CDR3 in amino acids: CASSFLRAVGNEQFF. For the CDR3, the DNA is TGCGCCAGCAGCTTTCTCAGGGCGGTGGGAAATGAGCAGTTCTTC. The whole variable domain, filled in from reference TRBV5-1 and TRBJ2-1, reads KAGVTQTPRYLIKTRGQQVTLSCSPISGHRSVSWYQQTPGQGLQFLFEYFSETQRNKGNFPGRFSGRQFSNSRSEMNVSTLELGDSALYLCASSFLRAVGNEQFFGPGTRLTVL.

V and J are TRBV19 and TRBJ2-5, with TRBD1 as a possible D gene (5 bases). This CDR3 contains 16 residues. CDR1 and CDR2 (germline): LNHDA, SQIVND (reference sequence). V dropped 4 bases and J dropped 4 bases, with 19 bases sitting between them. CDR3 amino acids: CASSNPDNPYLETQYF. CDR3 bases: TGTGCCAGTAGTAATCCGGACAACCCATACTTAGAGACCCAGTACTTC.

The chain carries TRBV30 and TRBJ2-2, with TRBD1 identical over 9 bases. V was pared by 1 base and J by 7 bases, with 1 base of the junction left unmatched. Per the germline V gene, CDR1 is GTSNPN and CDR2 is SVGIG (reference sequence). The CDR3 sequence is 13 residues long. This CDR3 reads CAWSGTGVGELFF. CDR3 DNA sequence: TGTGCCTGGAGTGGGACAGGGGTCGGGGAGCTGTTTTTT. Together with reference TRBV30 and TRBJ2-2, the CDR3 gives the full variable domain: SQTIHQWPATLVQPVGSPLSLECTVEGTSNPNLYWYRQAAGRGLQLLFYSVGIGQISSEVPQNLSASRPQDRQFILSSKKLLLSDSGFYLCAWSGTGVGELFFGEGSRLTVL.

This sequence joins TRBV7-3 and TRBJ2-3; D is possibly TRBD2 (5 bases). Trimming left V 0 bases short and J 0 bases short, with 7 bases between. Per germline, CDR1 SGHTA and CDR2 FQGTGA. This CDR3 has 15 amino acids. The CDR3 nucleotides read TGTGCCAGCAGCTTAACGGAGGCTAGCACAGATACGCAGTATTTT. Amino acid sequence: CASSLTEASTDTQYF.

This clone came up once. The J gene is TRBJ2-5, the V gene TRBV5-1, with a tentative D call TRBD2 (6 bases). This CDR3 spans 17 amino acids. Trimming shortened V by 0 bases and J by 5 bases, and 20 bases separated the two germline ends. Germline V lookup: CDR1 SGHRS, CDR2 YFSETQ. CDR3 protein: CASSLAPRGTLGETQYF. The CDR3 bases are TGCGCCAGCAGCTTGGCGCCTCGGGGGACCTTGGGGGAGACCCAGTACTTC. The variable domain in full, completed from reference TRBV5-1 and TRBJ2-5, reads KAGVTQTPRYLIKTRGQQVTLSCSPISGHRSVSWYQQTPGQGLQFLFEYFSETQRNKGNFPGRFSGRQFSNSRSEMNVSTLELGDSALYLCASSLAPRGTLGETQYFGPGTRLLVL.

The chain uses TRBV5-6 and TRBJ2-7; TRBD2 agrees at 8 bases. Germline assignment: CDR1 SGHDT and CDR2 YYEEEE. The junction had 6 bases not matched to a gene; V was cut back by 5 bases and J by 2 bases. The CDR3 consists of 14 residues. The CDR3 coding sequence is TGTGCCAGCAGATTCCTAGCGGGTCCCTACGAGCAGTACTTC. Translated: CASRFLAGPYEQYF.

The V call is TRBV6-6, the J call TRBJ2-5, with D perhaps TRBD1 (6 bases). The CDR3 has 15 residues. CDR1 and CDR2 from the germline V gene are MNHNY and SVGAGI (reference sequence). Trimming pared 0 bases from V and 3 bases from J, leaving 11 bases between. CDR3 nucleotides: TGTGCCAGCAGTTACTCGGGACAAAATAAAGAGACCCAGTACTTC. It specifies CASSYSGQNKETQYF.

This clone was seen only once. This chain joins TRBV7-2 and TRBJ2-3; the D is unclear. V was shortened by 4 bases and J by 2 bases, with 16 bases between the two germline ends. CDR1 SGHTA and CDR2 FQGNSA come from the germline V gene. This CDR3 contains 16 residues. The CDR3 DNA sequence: TGTGCCAGCAGCTCCCCGGGTGGTGCCAACACAGATACGCAGTATTTT. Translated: CASSSPGGANTDTQYF.